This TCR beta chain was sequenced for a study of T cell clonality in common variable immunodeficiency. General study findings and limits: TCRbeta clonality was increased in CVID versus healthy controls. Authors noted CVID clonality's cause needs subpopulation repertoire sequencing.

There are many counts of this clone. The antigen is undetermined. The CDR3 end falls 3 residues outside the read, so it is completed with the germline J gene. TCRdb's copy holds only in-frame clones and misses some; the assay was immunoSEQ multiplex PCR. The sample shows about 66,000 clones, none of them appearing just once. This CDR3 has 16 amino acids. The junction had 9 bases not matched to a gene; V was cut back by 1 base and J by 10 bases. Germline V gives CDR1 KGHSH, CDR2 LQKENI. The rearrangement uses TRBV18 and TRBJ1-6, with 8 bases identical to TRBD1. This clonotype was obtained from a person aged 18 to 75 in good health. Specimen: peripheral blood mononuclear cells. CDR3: CASSPLPPGGESPLHF. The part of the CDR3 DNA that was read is TGTGCCAGCTCACCACTGCCGCCAGGGGGCGAGTCACCC.